This TCR beta chain appears in the sequencing data of a study of OX40 agonist ivuxolimab in advanced cancers. Study-level background: In this trial design, patients received ivuxolimab intravenously at 0.01 to 10 mg/kg every 2 weeks. Partial responses were achieved by three patients, of whom one had hepatocellular carcinoma and two had cutaneous melanoma.

Sequencing was performed with immunoSEQ multiplex PCR; in TCRdb, only in-frame clones are kept and a portion is missing. The sample carries about 35,000 clones, 92% recorded once. V dropped 3 bases and J dropped 2; count of bases not matched to a gene: 3. The germline V gene encodes CDR1 SEHNR and CDR2 FQNEAQ (reference sequence). The CDR3 loop spans 15 amino acids. Study-wide results and limits: Dosing at 0.1 to 3.0 mg/kg was accompanied by clonal expansion of CD4+ and CD8+ blood T cells by week 6.

Blood specimens came from baseline, cycle 4 day 1, and cycle 7 day 1. This clone was recorded a few times. Antigen unknown. The TCR sequence derives from an adult with an advanced solid tumor such as melanoma, head and neck, liver or kidney cancer. The source material was CD4+ or CD8+ T cells sorted from blood, sampled in a trial of the OX40 agonist ivuxolimab. The chain links TRBV7-9 to TRBJ1-3, with 8 bases aligning to TRBD1. The CDR3 here is CASSLRDRTGNTIYF. The CDR3 nucleotides read TGTGCCAGCAGCTTGAGGGACAGGACTGGAAACACCATATATTTT.